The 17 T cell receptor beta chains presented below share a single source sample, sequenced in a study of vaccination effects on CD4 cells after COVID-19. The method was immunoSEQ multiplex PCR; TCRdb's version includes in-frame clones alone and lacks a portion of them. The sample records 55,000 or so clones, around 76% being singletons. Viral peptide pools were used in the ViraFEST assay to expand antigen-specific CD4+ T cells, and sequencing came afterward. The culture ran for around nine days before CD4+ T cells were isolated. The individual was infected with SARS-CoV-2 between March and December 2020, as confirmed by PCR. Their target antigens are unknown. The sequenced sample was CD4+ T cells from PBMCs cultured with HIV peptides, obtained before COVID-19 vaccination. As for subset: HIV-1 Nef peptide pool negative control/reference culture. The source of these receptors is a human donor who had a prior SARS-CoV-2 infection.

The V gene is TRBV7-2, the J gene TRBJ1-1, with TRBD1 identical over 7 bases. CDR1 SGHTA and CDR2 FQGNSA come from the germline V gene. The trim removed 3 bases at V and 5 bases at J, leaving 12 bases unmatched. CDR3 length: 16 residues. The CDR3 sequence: CASSFLGGNQGTEAFF. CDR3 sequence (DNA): TGTGCCAGCAGCTTCTTAGGGGGCAATCAGGGGACTGAAGCTTTCTTT. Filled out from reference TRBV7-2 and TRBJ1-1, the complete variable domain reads GAGVSQSPSNKVTEKGKDVELRCDPISGHTALYWYRQSLGQGLEFLIYFQGNSAPDKSGLPSDRFSAERTGGSVSTLTIQRTQQEDSAVYLCASSFLGGNQGTEAFFGQGTRLTVV.

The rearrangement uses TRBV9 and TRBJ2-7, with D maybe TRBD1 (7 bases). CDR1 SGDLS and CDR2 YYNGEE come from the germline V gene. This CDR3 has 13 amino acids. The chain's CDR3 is CREHGDRDYEQYF. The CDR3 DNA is TGTCGGGAGCACGGGGACAGAGACTACGAGCAGTACTTC.

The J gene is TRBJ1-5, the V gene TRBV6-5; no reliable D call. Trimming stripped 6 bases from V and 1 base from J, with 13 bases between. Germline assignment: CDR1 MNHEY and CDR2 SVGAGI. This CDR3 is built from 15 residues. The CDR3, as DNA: TGTGCCAGCAGCTATGACCCATGGAGCAATCAGCCCCAGCATTTT. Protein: CASSYDPWSNQPQHF.

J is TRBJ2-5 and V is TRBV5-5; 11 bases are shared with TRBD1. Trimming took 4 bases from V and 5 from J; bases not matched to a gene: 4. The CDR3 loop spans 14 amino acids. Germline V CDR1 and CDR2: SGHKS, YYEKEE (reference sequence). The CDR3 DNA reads TGTGCCAGCAGCAGGACAGGGGGCAGGGAGACCCAGTACTTC. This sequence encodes CASSRTGGRETQYF.

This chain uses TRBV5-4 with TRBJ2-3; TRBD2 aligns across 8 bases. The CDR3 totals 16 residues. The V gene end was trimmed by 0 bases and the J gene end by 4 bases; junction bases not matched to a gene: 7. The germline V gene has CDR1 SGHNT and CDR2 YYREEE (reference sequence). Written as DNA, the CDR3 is TGTGCCAGCAGCTTGGCAGGCGGGAGGCGGGCAGATACGCAGTATTTT. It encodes CASSLAGGRRADTQYF.

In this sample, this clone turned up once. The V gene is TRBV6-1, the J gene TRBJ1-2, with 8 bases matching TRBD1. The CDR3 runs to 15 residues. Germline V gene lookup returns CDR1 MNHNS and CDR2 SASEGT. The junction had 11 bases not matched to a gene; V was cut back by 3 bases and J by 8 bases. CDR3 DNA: TGTGCCAGCAGTGAGGTATCAGGGGGCGCGTCCGGCTACACCTTC. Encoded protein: CASSEVSGGASGYTF.

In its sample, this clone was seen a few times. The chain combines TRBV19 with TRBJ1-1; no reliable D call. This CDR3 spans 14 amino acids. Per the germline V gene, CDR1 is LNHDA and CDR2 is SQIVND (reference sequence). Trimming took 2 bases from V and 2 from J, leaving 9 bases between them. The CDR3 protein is CASSISQPNTEAFF. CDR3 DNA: TGTGCCAGTAGTATAAGTCAGCCTAACACTGAAGCTTTCTTT.

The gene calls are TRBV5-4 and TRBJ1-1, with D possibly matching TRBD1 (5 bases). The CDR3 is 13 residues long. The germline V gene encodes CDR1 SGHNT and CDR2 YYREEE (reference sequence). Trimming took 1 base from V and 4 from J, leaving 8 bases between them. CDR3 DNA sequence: TGTGCCAGCAGCTTGCAGGGATCCACTGAAGCTTTCTTT. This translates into CASSLQGSTEAFF.

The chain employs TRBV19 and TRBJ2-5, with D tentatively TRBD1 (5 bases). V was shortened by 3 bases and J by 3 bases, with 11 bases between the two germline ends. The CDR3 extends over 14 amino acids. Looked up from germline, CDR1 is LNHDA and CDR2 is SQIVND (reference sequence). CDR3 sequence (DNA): TGTGCCAGTAGTATCTGGTTAGGGGAAGAGACCCAGTACTTC. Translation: CASSIWLGEETQYF.

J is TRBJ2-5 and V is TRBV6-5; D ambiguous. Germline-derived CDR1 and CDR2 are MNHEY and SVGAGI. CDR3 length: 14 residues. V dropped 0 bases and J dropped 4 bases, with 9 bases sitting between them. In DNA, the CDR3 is TGTGCCAGCAGTTACTCGGGGTCGGTAGAGACCCAGTACTTC. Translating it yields CASSYSGSVETQYF.

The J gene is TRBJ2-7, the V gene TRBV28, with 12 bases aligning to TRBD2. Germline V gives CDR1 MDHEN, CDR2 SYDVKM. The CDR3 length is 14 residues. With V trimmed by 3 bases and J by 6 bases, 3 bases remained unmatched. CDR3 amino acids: CASSFGTSGLEQYF. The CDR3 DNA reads TGTGCCAGCAGTTTCGGGACTAGCGGGCTCGAGCAGTACTTC.

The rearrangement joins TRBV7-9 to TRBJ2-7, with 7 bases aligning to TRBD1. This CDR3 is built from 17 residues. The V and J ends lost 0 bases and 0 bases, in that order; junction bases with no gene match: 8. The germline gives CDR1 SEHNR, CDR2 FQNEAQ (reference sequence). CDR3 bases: TGTGCCAGCAGCTTAGCGGGGTCCGGGGACAGCTCCTACGAGCAGTACTTC. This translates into CASSLAGSGDSSYEQYF.

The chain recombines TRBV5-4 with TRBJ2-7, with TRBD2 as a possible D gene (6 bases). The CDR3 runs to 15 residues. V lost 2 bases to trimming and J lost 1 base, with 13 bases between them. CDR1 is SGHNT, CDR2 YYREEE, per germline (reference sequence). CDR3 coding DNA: TGTGCCAGCAGCTTTACTAGCCCCCAGTCCTACGAGCAGTACTTC. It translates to CASSFTSPQSYEQYF.

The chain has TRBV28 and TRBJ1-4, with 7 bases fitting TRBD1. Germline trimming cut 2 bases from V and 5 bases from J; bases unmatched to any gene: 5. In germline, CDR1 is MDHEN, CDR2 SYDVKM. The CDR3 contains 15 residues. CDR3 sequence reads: CASSLLAGGNEKLFF. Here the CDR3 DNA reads TGTGCCAGCAGTTTACTAGCAGGGGGGAATGAAAAACTGTTTTTT. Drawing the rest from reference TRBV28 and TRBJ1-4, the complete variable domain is DVKVTQSSRYLVKRTGEKVFLECVQDMDHENMFWYRQDPGLGLRLIYFSYDVKMKEKGDIPEGYSVSREKKERFSLILESASTNQTSMYLCASSLLAGGNEKLFFGSGTQLSVL.

CDR3 nucleotides: TGTGCCAGCAGGGGCGGGACAGGTTTATCCTACGAGCAGTACTTC. Its translation is CASRGGTGLSYEQYF. The rearrangement links TRBV2 to TRBJ2-7; 8 nucleotides line up with TRBD1. The CDR3 loop spans 15 amino acids. The J segment lost 1 base and the V segment lost 6 bases, leaving 8 bases of the junction unmatched. Germline V lookup: CDR1 SNHLY, CDR2 FYNNEI.

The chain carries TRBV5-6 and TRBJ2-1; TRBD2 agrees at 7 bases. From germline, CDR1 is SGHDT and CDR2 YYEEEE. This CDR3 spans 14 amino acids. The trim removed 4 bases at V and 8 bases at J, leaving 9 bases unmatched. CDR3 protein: CASSPGMRGYEQFF. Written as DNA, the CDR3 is TGTGCCAGCAGCCCGGGCATGCGGGGGTATGAGCAGTTCTTC.

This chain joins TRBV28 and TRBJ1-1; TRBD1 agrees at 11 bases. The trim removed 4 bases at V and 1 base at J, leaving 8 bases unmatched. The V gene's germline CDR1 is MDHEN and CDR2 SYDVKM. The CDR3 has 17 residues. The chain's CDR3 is CASSSRTGGVGNTEAFF. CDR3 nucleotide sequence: TGTGCCAGCAGTTCCCGGACAGGGGGCGTAGGGAACACTGAAGCTTTCTTT.